The clone carrying this T cell receptor (beta chain) showed up just a few times. The data belong to a study of Ad26.COV2.S vaccination and SARS-CoV-2 variants. Study in general: In the study, Ad26.COV2.S was injected intramuscularly once, or twice 56 days apart.

Clones were read by immunoSEQ multiplex PCR, and TCRdb kept only the in-frame ones, dropping some. Of 380,000 or so clones in the sample, approximately 90% were seen once. Trimming stripped 2 bases from V and 4 bases from J, with 14 bases between. Germline V CDR1 and CDR2: MNHEY, SVGAGI. CDR3 length equals 16 residues. Treatment defined: over 15 received Ad26.COV2.S at low or high dose, single or two shots; five or six received placebo; per-sample allocation not given. Samples analyzed were those drawn on day 63 after the first vaccine or placebo injection. Recruitment in Boston yielded a donor of adult age, 18-55 years. An Ad26 vector expressing Wuhan-strain SARS-CoV-2 spike constituted the vaccine.

The sample in question was peripheral blood, obtained in a trial of Ad26.COV2.S vaccine versus placebo. This clonotype was sampled from a person aged 18 to 65 who received the Ad26.COV2.S COVID-19 vaccine or a placebo. The V call is TRBV6-5, the J call TRBJ1-4; D might be TRBD1 (5 bases). The CDR3, as DNA: TGTGCCAGCAGTTACGGTAGTGGGGGGATTAATGAAAAACTGTTTTTT. Residues: CASSYGSGGINEKLFF.